This T cell receptor beta chain was sequenced during a study of shared clonotypes between healthy human individuals. Study results and caveats: Only blood was sampled; tissue repertoires likely differ.

In this sample, this clone turned up a few times. As yet, its antigen is unknown. The CD4+ fraction was divided into a CD45RA+ naive subset and a CD45RA-negative memory subset. Using immunoSEQ multiplex PCR, the repertoire was profiled, and TCRdb retains in-frame clones only, with some absent. The sample has approximately 940,000 clones, around three quarters seen once. CDR3 size: 16 residues. J was trimmed by 1 base and V by 4 bases; bases with no gene match: 7. CDR1 and CDR2 (germline): MDHEN, SYDVKM. The rearrangement joins TRBV28 to TRBJ1-1, with TRBD1 identical over 9 bases. Specimen: memory CD4+ T cells sorted from blood. The subset here: CD45RA-negative fraction. The clonotype comes from a man aged 18 to 30 in good health. CDR3 bases: TGTGCCAGCAGTTCTCATACAGGGGGCGAGAACACTGAAGCTTTCTTT. Amino acids: CASSSHTGGENTEAFF.